A selection of T cell receptor beta chains follows, all from one sample in a study of cytotoxic CD8 clonotypes in ibrutinib-treated CLL. Produced via immunoSEQ multiplex PCR; TCRdb's table is partial and in-frame only. The data contain 50,000 to 70,000 clones, 50% to 70% of them singletons. This specimen consisted of PBMCs, obtained at disease progression, from a patient treated with ibrutinib. Source of these receptors: a human donor with chronic lymphocytic leukemia. Each CDR3 is given with its conserved first and last residue. D genes are given only for firm matches. The listing skips clone size in some rows; elsewhere it reads once, few, many or a size class.

CDR3 length	V gene	J gene	clone size	D gene	CDR3 DNA	CDR3 protein
14	TRBV11-2	TRBJ2-7	once	.	TGTGCCAGCAGCTTCTCCGACAGAGCCTACGAGCAGTACTTC	CASSFSDRAYEQYF
17	TRBV11-2	TRBJ1-5	.	.	TGTGCCAGCAGCTTAGATCGTCGTTTGGATAGCAATCAGCCCCAGCATTTT	CASSLDRRLDSNQPQHF
14	TRBV4-2	TRBJ1-1	few	.	TGTGCCAGCAGCCAAGAACTCCACAGGCGTGAAGCTTTCTTT	CASSQELHRREAFF
16	TRBV7-3	TRBJ2-7	.	.	TGTGCCAGCAGCTTAACTGGCGGCGCCCGCTCCTACGAGCAGTACTTC	CASSLTGGARSYEQYF
14	TRBV29-1	TRBJ2-2	.	.	TGCAGCGTTGAGGAGGTACAGAACACCGGGGAGCTGTTTTTT	CSVEEVQNTGELFF
14	TRBV21-1	TRBJ2-2	few	.	TGTGCCAGCAGCATGGGGACTCCTATCTGGGAGCTGTTTTTT	CASSMGTPIWELFF
16	TRBV7-8	TRBJ2-3	few	.	TGTGCCAGCAGCTTAGCTTGGCTGGCTAGCACAGATACGCAGTATTTT	CASSLAWLASTDTQYF
14	TRBV5-1	TRBJ2-2	.	TRBD1	TGCGCCAGCAGCTTACAGGGGGCAGGCGGGGAGCTGTTTTTT	CASSLQGAGGELFF
15	TRBV27	TRBJ1-4	many	.	TGTGCCAGCAGTTTAGTAGCCAGGGCTAATGAAAAACTGTTTTTT	CASSLVARANEKLFF
15	TRBV7-9	TRBJ1-4	few	.	TGTGCCAGCAGCTTAGGCGTACAGTCGGCCGAAAAACTGTTTTTT	CASSLGVQSAEKLFF
16	TRBV4-1	TRBJ2-2	few	.	TGCGCCAGCAGCCAAGCGGCCCTGGTCGTCACCGGGGAGCTGTTTTTT	CASSQAALVVTGELFF
13	TRBV28	TRBJ2-2	.	.	TGTGCCAGCAGAACAGGACTCTTCGGGGAGCTGTTTTTT	CASRTGLFGELFF
18	TRBV27	TRBJ2-4	few	.	TGTGCCAGCAGTTTTAGCCCCCGGGACGGCCTCCGCAAAAACATTCAGTACTTC	CASSFSPRDGLRKNIQYF
15	TRBV5-1	TRBJ2-1	.	.	TGCGCCAGCAGCTTGCAACAGGGTCTAAATAATGAGCAGTTCTTC	CASSLQQGLNNEQFF
15	TRBV11-2	TRBJ1-2	.	TRBD1	TGTGCCAGCAGCTTAGTCGGGACAGCTAACTATGGCTACACCTTC	CASSLVGTANYGYTF
13	TRBV6-5	TRBJ2-7	.	TRBD1	TGTGCCAGCAGCCGGGACAGACTCTACGAGCAGTACTTC	CASSRDRLYEQYF